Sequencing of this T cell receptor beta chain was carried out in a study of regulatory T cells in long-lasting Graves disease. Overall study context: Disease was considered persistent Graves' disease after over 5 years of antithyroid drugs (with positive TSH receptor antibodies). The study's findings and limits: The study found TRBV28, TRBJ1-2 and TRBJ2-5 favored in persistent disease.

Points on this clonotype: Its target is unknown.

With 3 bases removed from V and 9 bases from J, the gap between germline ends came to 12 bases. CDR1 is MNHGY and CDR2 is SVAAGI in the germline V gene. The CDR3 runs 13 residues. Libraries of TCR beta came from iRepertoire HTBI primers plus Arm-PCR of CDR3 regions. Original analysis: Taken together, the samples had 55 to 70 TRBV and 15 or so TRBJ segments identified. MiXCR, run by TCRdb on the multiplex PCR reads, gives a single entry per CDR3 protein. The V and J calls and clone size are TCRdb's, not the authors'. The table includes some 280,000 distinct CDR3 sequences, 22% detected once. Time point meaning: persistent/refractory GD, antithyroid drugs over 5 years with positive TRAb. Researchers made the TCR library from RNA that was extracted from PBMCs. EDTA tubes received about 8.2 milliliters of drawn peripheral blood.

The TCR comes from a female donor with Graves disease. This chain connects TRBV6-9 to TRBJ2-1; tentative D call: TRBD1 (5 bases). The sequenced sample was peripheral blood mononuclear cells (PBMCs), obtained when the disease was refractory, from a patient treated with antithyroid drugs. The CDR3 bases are TGTGCCAGCAGTTACCTTCAGGGTGGTGAGCAGTTCTTC. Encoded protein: CASSYLQGGEQFF.